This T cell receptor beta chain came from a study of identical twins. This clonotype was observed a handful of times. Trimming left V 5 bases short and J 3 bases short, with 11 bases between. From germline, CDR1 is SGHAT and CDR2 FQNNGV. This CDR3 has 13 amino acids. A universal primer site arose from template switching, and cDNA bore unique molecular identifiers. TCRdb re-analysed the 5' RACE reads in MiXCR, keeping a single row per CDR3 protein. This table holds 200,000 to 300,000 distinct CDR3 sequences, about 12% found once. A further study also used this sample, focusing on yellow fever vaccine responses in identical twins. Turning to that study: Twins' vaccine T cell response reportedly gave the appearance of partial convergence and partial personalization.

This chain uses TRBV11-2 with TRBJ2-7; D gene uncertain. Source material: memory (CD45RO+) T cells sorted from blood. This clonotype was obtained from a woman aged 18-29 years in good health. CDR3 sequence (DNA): TGTGCCAGCAGCCCCCGCCCTGTCTACGAGCAGTACTTC. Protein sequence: CASSPRPVYEQYF.